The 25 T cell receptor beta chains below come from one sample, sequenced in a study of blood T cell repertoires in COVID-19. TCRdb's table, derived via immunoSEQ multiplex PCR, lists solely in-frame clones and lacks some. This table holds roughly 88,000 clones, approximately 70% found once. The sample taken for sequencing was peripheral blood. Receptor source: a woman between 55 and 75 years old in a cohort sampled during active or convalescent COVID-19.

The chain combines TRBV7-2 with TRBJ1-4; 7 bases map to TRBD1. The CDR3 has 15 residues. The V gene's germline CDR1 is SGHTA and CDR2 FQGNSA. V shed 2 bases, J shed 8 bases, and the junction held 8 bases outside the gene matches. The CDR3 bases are TGTGCCAGCAGCTTACAACAGGGGTTGGGAGAAAAACTGTTTTTT. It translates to CASSLQQGLGEKLFF.

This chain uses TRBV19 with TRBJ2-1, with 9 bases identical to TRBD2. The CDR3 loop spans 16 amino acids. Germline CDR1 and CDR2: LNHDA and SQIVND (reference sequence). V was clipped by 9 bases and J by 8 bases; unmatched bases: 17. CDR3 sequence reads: CASQDGSAGGVDEQFF. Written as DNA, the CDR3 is TGTGCCAGCCAAGACGGTTCGGCGGGGGGGGTAGATGAGCAGTTCTTC.

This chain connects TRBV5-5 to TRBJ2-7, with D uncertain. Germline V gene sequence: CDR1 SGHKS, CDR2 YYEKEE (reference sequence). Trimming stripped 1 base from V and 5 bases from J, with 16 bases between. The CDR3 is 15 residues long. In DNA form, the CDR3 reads TGTGCCAGCAGCTTGTTAGAGGAGTTGTCCCACGAGCAGTACTTC. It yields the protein CASSLLEELSHEQYF. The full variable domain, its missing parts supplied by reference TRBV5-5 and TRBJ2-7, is DAGVTQSPTHLIKTRGQQVTLRCSPISGHKSVSWYQQVLGQGPQFIFQYYEKEERGRGNFPDRFSARQFPNYSSELNVNALLLGDSALYLCASSLLEELSHEQYFGPGTRLTVT.

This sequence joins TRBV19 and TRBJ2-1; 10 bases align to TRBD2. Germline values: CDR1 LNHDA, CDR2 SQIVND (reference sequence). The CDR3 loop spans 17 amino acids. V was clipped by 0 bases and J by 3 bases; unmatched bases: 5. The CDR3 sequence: CASSIEGTSVYYNEQFF. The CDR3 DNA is TGTGCCAGTAGTATAGAAGGGACTAGCGTATACTACAATGAGCAGTTCTTC.

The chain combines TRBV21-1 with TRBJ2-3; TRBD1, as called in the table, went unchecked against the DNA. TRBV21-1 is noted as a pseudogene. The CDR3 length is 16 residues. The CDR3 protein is CASSKGRTFSPDTQYF. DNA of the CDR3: TGTGCCAGCAGCAAAGGTAGGACATTCAGTCCAGATACGCAGTATTTT.

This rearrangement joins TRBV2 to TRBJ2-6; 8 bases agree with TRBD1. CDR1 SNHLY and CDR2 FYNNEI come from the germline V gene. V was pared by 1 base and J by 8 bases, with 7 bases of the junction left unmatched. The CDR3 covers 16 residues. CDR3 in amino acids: CASSEDGGTGTNVLTF. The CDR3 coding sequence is TGTGCCAGCAGTGAAGATGGGGGGACAGGAACCAACGTCCTGACTTTC.

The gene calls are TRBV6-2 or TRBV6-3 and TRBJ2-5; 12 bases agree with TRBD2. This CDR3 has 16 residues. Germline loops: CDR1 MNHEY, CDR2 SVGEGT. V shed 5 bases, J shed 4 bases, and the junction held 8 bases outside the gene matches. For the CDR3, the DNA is TGTGCCAGCAGTCAAGGACTAGCGGGGCGGCGAGAGACCCAGTACTTC. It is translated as CASSQGLAGRRETQYF.

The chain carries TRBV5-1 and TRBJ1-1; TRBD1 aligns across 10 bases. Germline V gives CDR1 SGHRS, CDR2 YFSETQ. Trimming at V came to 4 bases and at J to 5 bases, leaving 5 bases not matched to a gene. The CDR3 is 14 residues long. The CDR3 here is CASSMGQGKTEAFF. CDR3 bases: TGCGCCAGCAGCATGGGACAGGGGAAGACTGAAGCTTTCTTT.

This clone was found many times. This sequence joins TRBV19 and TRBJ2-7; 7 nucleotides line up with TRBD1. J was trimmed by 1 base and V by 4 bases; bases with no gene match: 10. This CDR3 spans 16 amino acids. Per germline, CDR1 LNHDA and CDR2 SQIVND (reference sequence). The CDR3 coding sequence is TGTGCCAGTAGTACAAAACAGGGGACAAATTCCTACGAGCAGTACTTC. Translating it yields CASSTKQGTNSYEQYF.

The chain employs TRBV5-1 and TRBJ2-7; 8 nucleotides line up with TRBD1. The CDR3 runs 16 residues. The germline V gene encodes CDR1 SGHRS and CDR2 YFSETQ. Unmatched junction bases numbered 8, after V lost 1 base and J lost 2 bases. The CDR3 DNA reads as TGCGCCAGCAGCTTGAATCAGGGGGCCGTAACCTACGAGCAGTACTTC. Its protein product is CASSLNQGAVTYEQYF.

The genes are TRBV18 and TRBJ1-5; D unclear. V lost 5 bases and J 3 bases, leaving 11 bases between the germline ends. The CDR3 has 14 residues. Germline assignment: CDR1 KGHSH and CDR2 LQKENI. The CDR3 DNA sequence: TGTGCCAGCTCAACGAGAGAGTACAATCAGCCCCAGCATTTT. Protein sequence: CASSTREYNQPQHF.

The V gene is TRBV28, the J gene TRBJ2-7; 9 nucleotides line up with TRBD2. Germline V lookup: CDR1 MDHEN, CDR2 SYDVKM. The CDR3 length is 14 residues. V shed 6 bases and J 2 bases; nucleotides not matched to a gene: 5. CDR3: CASRTLAGTYEQYF. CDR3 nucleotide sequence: TGTGCCAGCAGAACCCTAGCGGGGACCTACGAGCAGTACTTC.

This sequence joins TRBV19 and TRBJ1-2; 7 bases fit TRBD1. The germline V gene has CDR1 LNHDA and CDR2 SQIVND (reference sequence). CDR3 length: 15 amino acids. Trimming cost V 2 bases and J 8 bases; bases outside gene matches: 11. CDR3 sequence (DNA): TGTGCCAGTAGTATACAAAAACAGGGGTACGACGGCTACACCTTC. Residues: CASSIQKQGYDGYTF. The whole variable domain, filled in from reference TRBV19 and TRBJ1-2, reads DGGITQSPKYLFRKEGQNVTLSCEQNLNHDAMYWYRQDPGQGLRLIYYSQIVNDFQKGDIAEGYSVSREKKESFPLTVTSAQKNPTAFYLCASSIQKQGYDGYTFGSGTRLTVV.

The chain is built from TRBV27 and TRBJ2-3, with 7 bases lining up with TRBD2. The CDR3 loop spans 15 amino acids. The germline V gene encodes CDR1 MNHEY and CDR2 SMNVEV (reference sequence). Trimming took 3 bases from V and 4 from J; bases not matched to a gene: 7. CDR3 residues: CASSFISGGADTQYF. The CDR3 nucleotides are TGTGCCAGCAGTTTTATTTCTGGGGGGGCAGATACGCAGTATTTT.

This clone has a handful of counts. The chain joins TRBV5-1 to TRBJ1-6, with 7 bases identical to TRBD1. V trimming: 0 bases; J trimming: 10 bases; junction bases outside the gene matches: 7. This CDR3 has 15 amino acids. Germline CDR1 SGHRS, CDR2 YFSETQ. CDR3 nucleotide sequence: TGCGCCAGCAGCTTGGGTGACAGGGTCGAATCACCCCTCCACTTT. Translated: CASSLGDRVESPLHF.

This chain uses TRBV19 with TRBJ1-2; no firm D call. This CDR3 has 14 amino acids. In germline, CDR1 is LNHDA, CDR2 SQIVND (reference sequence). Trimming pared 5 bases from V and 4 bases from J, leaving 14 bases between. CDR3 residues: CASSRGLSLYGYTF. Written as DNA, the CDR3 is TGTGCCAGTAGTCGGGGATTATCCCTCTATGGCTACACCTTC. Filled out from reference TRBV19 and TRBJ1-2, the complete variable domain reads DGGITQSPKYLFRKEGQNVTLSCEQNLNHDAMYWYRQDPGQGLRLIYYSQIVNDFQKGDIAEGYSVSREKKESFPLTVTSAQKNPTAFYLCASSRGLSLYGYTFGSGTRLTVV.

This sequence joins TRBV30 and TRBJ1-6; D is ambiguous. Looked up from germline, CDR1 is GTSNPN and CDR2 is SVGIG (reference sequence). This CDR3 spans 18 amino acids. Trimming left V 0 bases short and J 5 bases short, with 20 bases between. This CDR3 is CAWSVHLSGFLDNSPLHF. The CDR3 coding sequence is TGTGCCTGGAGTGTACATCTGTCGGGTTTTTTGGATAATTCACCCCTCCACTTT.

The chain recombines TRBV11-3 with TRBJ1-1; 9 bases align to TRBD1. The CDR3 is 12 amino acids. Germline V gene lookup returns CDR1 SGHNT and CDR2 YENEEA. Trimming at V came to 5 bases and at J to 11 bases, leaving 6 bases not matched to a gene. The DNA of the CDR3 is TGTGCCAGCAGCCCGACAGGGGGGATCGCTTTCTTT. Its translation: CASSPTGGIAFF.

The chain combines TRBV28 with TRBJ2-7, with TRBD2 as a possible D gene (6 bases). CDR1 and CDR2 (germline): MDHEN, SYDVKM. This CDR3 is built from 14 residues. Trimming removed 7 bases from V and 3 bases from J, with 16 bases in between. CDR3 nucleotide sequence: TGTGCCAGCAAGGTCGGGGGAGCCCTCTACGAGCAGTACTTC. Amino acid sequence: CASKVGGALYEQYF.

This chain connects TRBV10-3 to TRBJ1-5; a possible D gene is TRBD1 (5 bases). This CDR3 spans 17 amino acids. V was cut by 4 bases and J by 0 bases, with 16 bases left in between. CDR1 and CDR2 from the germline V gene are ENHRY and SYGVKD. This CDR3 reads CAISGPGHTNSNQPQHF. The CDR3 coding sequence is TGTGCCATCAGTGGGCCCGGACATACGAATAGCAATCAGCCCCAGCATTTT.

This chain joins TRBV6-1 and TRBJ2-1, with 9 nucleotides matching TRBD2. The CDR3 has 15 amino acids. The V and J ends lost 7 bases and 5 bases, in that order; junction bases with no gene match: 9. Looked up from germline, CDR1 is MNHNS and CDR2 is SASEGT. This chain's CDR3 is CASTPRRGGDNEQFF. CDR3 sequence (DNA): TGTGCCAGCACTCCCAGGCGCGGGGGGGACAATGAGCAGTTCTTC.

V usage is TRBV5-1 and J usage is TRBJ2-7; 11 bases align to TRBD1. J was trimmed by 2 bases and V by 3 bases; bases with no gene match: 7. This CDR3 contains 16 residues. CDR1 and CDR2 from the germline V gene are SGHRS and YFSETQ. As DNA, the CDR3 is TGCGCCAGCAGCTCCGGGACAGGGGGTTTAACCTACGAGCAGTACTTC. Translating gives CASSSGTGGLTYEQYF.

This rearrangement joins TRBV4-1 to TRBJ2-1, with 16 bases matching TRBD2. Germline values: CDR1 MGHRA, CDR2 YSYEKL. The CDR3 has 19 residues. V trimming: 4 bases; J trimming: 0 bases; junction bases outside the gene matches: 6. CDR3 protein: CASSLGLAGGYSSYNEQFF. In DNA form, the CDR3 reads TGCGCCAGCAGCCTGGGACTAGCGGGGGGGTATAGCTCCTACAATGAGCAGTTCTTC.

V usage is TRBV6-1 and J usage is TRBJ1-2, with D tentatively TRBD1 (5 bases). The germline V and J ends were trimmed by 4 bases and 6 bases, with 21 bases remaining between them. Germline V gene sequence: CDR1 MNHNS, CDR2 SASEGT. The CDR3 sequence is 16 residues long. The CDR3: CASSVGFGQQRNGYTF. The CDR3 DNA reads TGTGCCAGCAGTGTCGGATTCGGACAACAAAGAAATGGCTACACCTTC.

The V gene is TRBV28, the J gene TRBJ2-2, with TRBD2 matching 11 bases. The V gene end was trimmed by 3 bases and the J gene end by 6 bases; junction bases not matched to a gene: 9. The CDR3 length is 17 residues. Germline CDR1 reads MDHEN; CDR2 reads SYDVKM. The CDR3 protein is CASSLFVAGGPSGELFF. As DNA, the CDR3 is TGTGCCAGCAGTTTGTTCGTAGCGGGGGGGCCGTCCGGGGAGCTGTTTTTT.